This T cell receptor (beta chain) was sequenced during a study of Graves' ophthalmopathy and Graves' hyperthyroidism. Uncontrolled infections, other autoimmune diseases, pregnancy or lactation barred patients from enrollment. Germline V lookup: CDR1 DFQATT, CDR2 SNEGSKA (reference sequence). V gave up 0 bases and J gave up 10 bases, with 9 bases separating them. CDR3 length: 11 amino acids. In its sample, this clonotype was seen many times. As the template, RNA transcripts were used to amplify TCR beta CDR3 regions. Following a first-round RT-PCR that used HTBI primers, a second-round multiplex PCR was carried out. TCRdb ran MiXCR on the multiplex PCR reads and lists one entry per CDR3 protein. Among around 470,000 distinct CDR3 sequences listed, approximately 14% were seen once.

J is TRBJ1-2 and V is TRBV20-1; D unresolved. This TCR derives from a woman aged 30 to 39 with Graves' ophthalmopathy. Specimen: blood. The CDR3 coding sequence is TGCAGTGCTAGAGAACAACGGAACTACACCTTC. Protein product: CSAREQRNYTF.